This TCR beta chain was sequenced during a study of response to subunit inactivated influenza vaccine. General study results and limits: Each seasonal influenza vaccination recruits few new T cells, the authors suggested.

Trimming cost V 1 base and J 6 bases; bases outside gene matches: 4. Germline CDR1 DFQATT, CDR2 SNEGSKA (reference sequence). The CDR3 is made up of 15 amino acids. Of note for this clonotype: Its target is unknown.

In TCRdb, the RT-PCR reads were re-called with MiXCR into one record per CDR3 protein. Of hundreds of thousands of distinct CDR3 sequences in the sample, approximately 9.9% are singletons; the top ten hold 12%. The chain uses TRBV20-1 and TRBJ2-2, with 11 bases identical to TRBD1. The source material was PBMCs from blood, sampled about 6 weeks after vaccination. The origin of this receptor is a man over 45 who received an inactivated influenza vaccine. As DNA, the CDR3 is TGCAGTGCTAGAGTGGGGACAGGGGGACCCGGGGAGCTGTTTTTT. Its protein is CSARVGTGGPGELFF.